The entry below describes one TCR beta chain. The record originates from a study of blood T cell repertoires in COVID-19. Study as a whole: Spain, Italy and the United States supplied samples that represented acute and convalescent COVID-19.

A PCR-confirmed or clinician-diagnosed COVID-19 case had contacted exposed participants within 2 weeks of entry. Germline trimming cut 2 bases from V and 4 bases from J; bases unmatched to any gene: 0. This CDR3 region has 14 residues. Germline assignment: CDR1 MNHEY and CDR2 SVGAGI. TCRdb's copy holds only in-frame clones and misses some; the assay was immunoSEQ multiplex PCR. Here the sample spans 200,000 or so clones, about four fifths being singletons. The gene calls are TRBV6-5 and TRBJ2-2; 8 bases align to TRBD1. The sample comprised PBMCs or T cells enriched from blood (not recorded which). The receptor comes from a woman between 45 and 65 years old who had been exposed to COVID-19. CDR3 protein: CASSYDRGTGELFF. CDR3 coding DNA: TGTGCCAGCAGTTACGACAGGGGCACCGGGGAGCTGTTTTTT.